The rows below give T cell receptor beta chains drawn from one sample of a study of cytomegalovirus exposure and HLA in healthy donors. Repertoires were generated with immunoSEQ multiplex PCR, while TCRdb's copy carries only in-frame clones and drops some. The sample lists 150,000 to 200,000 clones; roughly 80% were seen once. Sequencing used PBMCs. These receptors were taken from a man between 35 and 55 years old in good health and CMV-seronegative. The CDR3 runs from the conserved cysteine through the conserved F or W. The D gene is left open where the match is weak. Only part of the rows carry a size: once, few, many, or a class if the clone is expanded.

TRBV9	NA	TRBJ2-7	NA	TGTGCCAGCTCCTACGGAGCACGGTCCTACGAGCAGTACTTC	CASSYGARSYEQYF
TRBV18	NA	TRBJ1-1	NA	TGTGCCAGCTCCTCGAGCCAGGACACTGAAGCTTTCTTT	CASSSSQDTEAFF
TRBV5-1	TRBD1	TRBJ2-6	NA	TGCGCCAGCAGCGCGGACAGGGCTTTCTCTGGGGCCAACGTCCTGACTTTC	CASSADRAFSGANVLTF
TRBV11-2	TRBD1	TRBJ2-7	NA	TGTGCCAGCAGCTTCCTGGACAGGACCTACGAGCAGTACTTC	CASSFLDRTYEQYF
TRBV28	NA	TRBJ1-1	NA	TGTGCCAGCAGCTCCCCAGGGGACCCAAGTAGGTCCGCTGAAGCTTTCTTT	CASSSPGDPSRSAEAFF
TRBV7-2	TRBD2	TRBJ2-7	few	TGTGCCAGCAGGAGTAGGCTAGCGGGATCCTACGAGCAGTACTTC	CASRSRLAGSYEQYF
TRBV5-4	TRBD1	TRBJ1-1	few	TGTGCCAGCAGCTTCTCCACAGGGGTTTATACTGAAGCTTTCTTT	CASSFSTGVYTEAFF
TRBV30	NA	TRBJ1-5	NA	TGTGCCTGGAGTTTAGATAGCAATCAGCCCCAGCATTTT	CAWSLDSNQPQHF
TRBV29-1	NA	TRBJ1-2	few	TGCAGCGTTGAAAGGACACCGGTCTATGGCTACACCTTC	CSVERTPVYGYTF
TRBV20-1	TRBD2	TRBJ2-7	NA	TGCAGTGCTAGCGGGAGGGCCGAGCAGTACTTC	CSASGRAEQYF
TRBV2	NA	TRBJ2-7	NA	TGTGCCAGCACCGGGTCGGCTAGCAGGCGAACCACCGAGCAGTACTTC	CASTGSASRRTTEQYF
TRBV9	NA	TRBJ2-2	once	TGTGCCAGCAGCGGGTTTCTAGGGGCGAACACCGGGGAGCTGTTTTTT	CASSGFLGANTGELFF
TRBV19	TRBD1	TRBJ2-7	NA	TGTGCCAGTAGTATCGACAGGGGAGTGGGCGAGCAGTACTTC	CASSIDRGVGEQYF
TRBV10-3	TRBD2	TRBJ2-3	few	TGTGCCATCAGTGGGGGGGGAACGAGCACAGATACGCAGTATTTT	CAISGGGTSTDTQYF
TRBV6-5	TRBD1	TRBJ2-1	NA	TGTGCCAGCAGTCTGGACAGGGGGGGTAGCAATGAGCAGTTCTTC	CASSLDRGGSNEQFF
TRBV29-1	TRBD2	TRBJ2-5	NA	TGCAGCGTTGAATCGCTTACTAGCGGGAGACACGAGACCCAGTACTTC	CSVESLTSGRHETQYF
TRBV5-1	NA	TRBJ2-1	NA	TGCGCCAGCAGCTTGGGCGGGGTGTACAATGAGCAGTTCTTC	CASSLGGVYNEQFF
TRBV6-1	TRBD1	TRBJ1-3	NA	TGTGCCAGCAGTGGATCCAAGACAGGGTCTGGAAACACCATATATTTT	CASSGSKTGSGNTIYF
TRBV9	NA	TRBJ2-3	few	TGTGCCAGCAGCCTCGACGGGGTGTGGACAGATACGCAGTATTTT	CASSLDGVWTDTQYF
TRBV6-6	TRBD1	TRBJ1-1	NA	TGTGCCAGCAGGGGACAGGGGGCTCGGACTGAAGCTTTCTTT	CASRGQGARTEAFF